These 9 T cell receptor beta chains share one sample of origin, sequenced in a study of T cell responses to AZD1222 COVID-19 vaccine. Only in-frame clones appear in the TCRdb table, and some are missing; sequencing was by immunoSEQ multiplex PCR. The repertoire consists of 45,000 to 55,000 clones, with roughly four fifths occurring once and the leading ten covering roughly 10%. This specimen consisted of peripheral blood, obtained on day 0 of AZD1222 vaccination. Receptor source: an adult in good health.

The chain is built from TRBV19 and TRBJ1-2; D possibly corresponds to TRBD1 (5 bases). CDR1 is LNHDA, CDR2 SQIVND, per germline (reference sequence). The CDR3 totals 16 residues. V lost 7 bases to trimming and J lost 8 bases, with 26 bases between them. CDR3 DNA: TGTGCCAGTAAAAGTAACGTGGGGGAAATATCCGGAGGCTACACCTTC. It specifies CASKSNVGEISGGYTF.

V usage is TRBV24-1 and J usage is TRBJ2-1, with no clear D. The CDR3 covers 11 residues. Germline V gene data show CDR1 as KGHDR and CDR2 as SFDVKD. Trimming pared 2 bases from V and 9 bases from J, leaving 4 bases between. CDR3 nucleotide sequence: TGTGCCACCAGTGATTGGGGTGAGCAGTTCTTC. It translates to CATSDWGEQFF.

V and J are TRBV29-1 and TRBJ2-2; 10 bases are shared with TRBD2. CDR1 and CDR2 (germline): SQVTM, ANQGSEA. Trimming cost V 5 bases and J 4 bases; bases outside gene matches: 4. The CDR3 totals 14 residues. The CDR3 sequence: CSVPGTSVTGELFF. The CDR3 nucleotides read TGCAGCGTTCCTGGGACTAGCGTCACCGGGGAGCTGTTTTTT.

The chain links TRBV5-4 to TRBJ2-1, with 9 bases identical to TRBD2. Germline V gene lookup returns CDR1 SGHNT and CDR2 YYREEE (reference sequence). The CDR3 runs 15 residues. V was clipped by 4 bases and J by 7 bases; unmatched bases: 9. The CDR3 region is CASSLGGGRANEQFF. In nucleotides, the CDR3 is TGTGCCAGCAGCCTTGGTGGCGGGAGGGCTAATGAGCAGTTCTTC. Together with reference TRBV5-4 and TRBJ2-1, the CDR3 gives the full variable domain: ETGVTQSPTHLIKTRGQQVTLRCSSQSGHNTVSWYQQALGQGPQFIFQYYREEENGRGNFPPRFSGLQFPNYSSELNVNALELDDSALYLCASSLGGGRANEQFFGPGTRLTVL.

The chain links TRBV15 to TRBJ2-1; TRBD1 aligns across 9 bases. CDR3 length: 19 residues. The V gene end was trimmed by 3 bases and the J gene end by 0 bases; junction bases not matched to a gene: 12. Germline CDR1 is LNHNV and CDR2 is YYDKDF (reference sequence). In DNA form, the CDR3 reads TGTGCCACCAGCAGGGCGAAGTTGGGACAGGGTAACTCCTACAATGAGCAGTTCTTC. It yields the protein CATSRAKLGQGNSYNEQFF.

The J gene is TRBJ1-3, the V gene TRBV6-5; D unresolved. Between the trimmed V and J ends, which lost 0 bases and 0 bases, there was a span of 9 bases. The CDR3 has 16 amino acids. The V gene's germline CDR1 is MNHEY and CDR2 SVGAGI. CDR3 in DNA: TGTGCCAGCAGTTACTCCCCCCCTATCTCTGGAAACACCATATATTTT. Its translation: CASSYSPPISGNTIYF.

Only one count was recorded for this clone. J is TRBJ1-4 and V is TRBV12-5; D is perhaps TRBD1 (5 bases). The CDR3 is made up of 15 amino acids. Germline assignment: CDR1 LGHNT and CDR2 FRNRAP. Trimming took 2 bases from V and 3 from J, leaving 10 bases between them. The CDR3 nucleotides read TGTGCTAGTGGTTTGTCAGGGATGGCTAATGAAAAACTGTTTTTT. Protein product: CASGLSGMANEKLFF. Full variable domain (outside the CDR3, taken from reference TRBV12-5 and TRBJ1-4): DARVTQTPRHKVTEMGQEVTMRCQPILGHNTVFWYRQTMMQGLELLAYFRNRAPLDDSGMPKDRFSAEMPDATLATLKIQPSEPRDSAVYFCASGLSGMANEKLFFGSGTQLSVL.

The rearrangement joins TRBV19 to TRBJ1-2; 7 nucleotides match TRBD1. The germline gives CDR1 LNHDA, CDR2 SQIVND (reference sequence). J lost 7 bases, V lost 3 bases, and 14 bases had no gene match. This CDR3 comprises 16 residues. The CDR3 is CASSMNKGQLARGYTF. CDR3 nucleotide sequence: TGTGCCAGTAGTATGAACAAGGGACAGCTGGCGCGTGGCTACACCTTC. The variable domain in full, with the rest retrieved from reference TRBV19 and TRBJ1-2, is DGGITQSPKYLFRKEGQNVTLSCEQNLNHDAMYWYRQDPGQGLRLIYYSQIVNDFQKGDIAEGYSVSREKKESFPLTVTSAQKNPTAFYLCASSMNKGQLARGYTFGSGTRLTVV.

The chain employs TRBV9 and TRBJ2-5; D may be TRBD2 (6 bases). CDR3 size: 19 residues. V was shortened by 3 bases and J by 5 bases, with 29 bases between the two germline ends. Looked up from germline, CDR1 is SGDLS and CDR2 is YYNGEE. This chain's CDR3 is CASSGRRARSSSAGETQYF. As DNA, the CDR3 is TGTGCCAGCAGCGGGAGGAGGGCGCGGAGCTCCTCCGCGGGGGAGACCCAGTACTTC.